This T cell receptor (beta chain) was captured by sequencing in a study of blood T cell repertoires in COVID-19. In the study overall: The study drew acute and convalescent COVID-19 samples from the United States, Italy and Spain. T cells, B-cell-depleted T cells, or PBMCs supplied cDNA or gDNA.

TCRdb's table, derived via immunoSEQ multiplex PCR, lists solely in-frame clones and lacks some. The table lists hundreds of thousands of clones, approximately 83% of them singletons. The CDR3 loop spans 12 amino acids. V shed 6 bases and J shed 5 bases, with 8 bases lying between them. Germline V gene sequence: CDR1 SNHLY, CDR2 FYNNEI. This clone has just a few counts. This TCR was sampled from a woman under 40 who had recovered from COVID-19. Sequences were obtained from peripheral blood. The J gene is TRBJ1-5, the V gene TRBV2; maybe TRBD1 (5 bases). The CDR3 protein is CASRGQDQPQHF. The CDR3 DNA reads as TGTGCCAGCAGGGGGCAGGATCAGCCCCAGCATTTT.